The clone carrying this T cell receptor beta chain has at least ten counts. The antigen remains unidentified. The data were obtained in a study of T cells in Graves' hyperthyroidism and ophthalmopathy. Overall study findings and caveats: Progression to ophthalmopathy was predicted a median of 6.5 months early. By a 13 V-J model, ophthalmopathy was set apart from stable hyperthyroidism. Blood also held most thyroid clonotypes expanded beyond 0.001.

RNA transcripts were the template for amplifying TCR beta CDR3 regions. In the first-round RT-PCR of the TCR CDR3, the HTBI primer set was used. TCRdb re-derived calls from the multiplex PCR reads in MiXCR, one entry per CDR3 protein. The repertoire holds some 600,000 distinct CDR3 sequences, with 14% as singletons. Exclusion followed for patients with uncontrolled infection, other autoimmune disease, pregnancy or lactation. Germline V gene sequence: CDR1 SNHLY, CDR2 FYNNEI. The V segment lost 8 bases and the J segment 3 bases; nucleotides outside the gene matches: 9. This CDR3 has 15 amino acids. This receptor was taken from a woman aged 25 to 45 with Graves' hyperthyroidism that later progressed to Graves' ophthalmopathy. What was sequenced was blood. The chain combines TRBV2 with TRBJ2-2, with 7 bases identical to TRBD1. Here the CDR3 reads CASRRDSTYTGELFF. The CDR3 DNA reads as TGTGCCAGCCGTCGGGACAGCACCTACACCGGGGAGCTGTTTTTT.